Given below is one T cell receptor beta chain in context. TCRdb's copy holds only in-frame clones and misses some; the assay was immunoSEQ multiplex PCR. Here the sample spans approximately 240,000 clones, roughly 80% being singletons. The data are from a study of blood T cell repertoires in COVID-19. The CDR3 sequence is 14 residues long. With 5 bases clipped from V and 7 bases from J, the junction kept 7 bases outside the gene matches. Germline lookup yields CDR1 MNHEY and CDR2 SMNVEV (reference sequence). The sequence came from a woman in her sixties with acute or convalescent COVID-19. The sample was peripheral blood. The gene calls are TRBV27 and TRBJ1-1; TRBD1 aligns across 10 bases. The DNA for the CDR3 is TGTGCCAGCAGTGACAGGGGGCAGTTGGGTGAAGCTTTCTTT. This translates into CASSDRGQLGEAFF.